This entry lists 7 T cell receptor beta chains sequenced from one sample in a study of cytomegalovirus exposure and HLA in healthy donors. The PCR contained 60 Vbeta and 13 Jbeta primers. The data were produced by immunoSEQ multiplex PCR, yet TCRdb's version contains in-frame clones alone and is incomplete. The sample comprises more than 80,000 clones, roughly 67% of which are singletons, and 2% to 2.5% rests with the top ten. The sample taken for sequencing was PBMCs. These receptors all stem from a human donor in good health.

V and J are TRBV14 and TRBJ1-1, with a possible D match to TRBD1 (5 bases). Germline lookup yields CDR1 SGHDN and CDR2 FVKESK. The CDR3 extends over 15 amino acids. Trimming took off 2 bases at V and 6 bases at J, with 16 bases between the two ends. In nucleotides, the CDR3 is TGTGCCAGCAGCCAATCCCCAGGGTGGGATCCTGAAGCTTTCTTT. It yields the protein CASSQSPGWDPEAFF.

V usage is TRBV5-1 and J usage is TRBJ2-1; 10 bases map to TRBD2. The CDR3 totals 14 residues. Germline CDR1 SGHRS, CDR2 YFSETQ. After removal of 5 bases from V and 5 bases from J, the junction contained 4 bases not matched to a gene. The CDR3 spells CASRPSGGNNEQFF. CDR3 in DNA: TGCGCCAGCAGACCTAGCGGGGGCAACAATGAGCAGTTCTTC.

J is TRBJ1-2 and V is TRBV9; 8 bases are shared with TRBD1. Germline lookup yields CDR1 SGDLS and CDR2 YYNGEE. The CDR3 loop spans 17 amino acids. The V and J ends lost 0 bases and 7 bases, in that order; junction bases with no gene match: 14. Here the CDR3 reads CASSVDVSGGNYGGYTF. In DNA form, the CDR3 reads TGTGCCAGCAGCGTAGATGTCTCAGGGGGCAATTATGGTGGCTACACCTTC.

This clone was seen more than once but under ten times. The chain joins TRBV7-2 to TRBJ2-3; 8 bases are a match to TRBD2. CDR1 SGHTA and CDR2 FQGNSA come from the germline V gene. V lost 5 bases to trimming and J lost 3 bases; unmatched junction nucleotides: 4. The CDR3 totals 14 residues. The DNA for the CDR3 is TGTGCCAGCAGCCTTAGCGGGGAGACAGATACGCAGTATTTT. Its protein product is CASSLSGETDTQYF.

This sequence joins TRBV9 and TRBJ2-2, with 12 nucleotides matching TRBD2. The CDR3 is made up of 19 amino acids. The ends lost 0 bases at V and 5 bases at J; junction bases unmatched: 11. CDR1 is SGDLS, CDR2 YYNGEE, per germline. CDR3 in DNA: TGTGCCAGCAGCGTAGCTTCTAGCGGGGGGGCCGGGTCTACCGGGGAGCTGTTTTTT. It specifies CASSVASSGGAGSTGELFF. Drawing the rest from reference TRBV9 and TRBJ2-2, the complete variable domain is DSGVTQTPKHLITATGQRVTLRCSPRSGDLSVYWYQQSLDQGLQFLIQYYNGEERAKGNILERFSAQQFPDLHSELNLSSLELGDSALYFCASSVASSGGAGSTGELFFGEGSRLTVL.

This clone was observed a single time. The chain combines TRBV5-6 with TRBJ2-3; D is ambiguous. CDR3 length equals 12 residues. Trimming took 4 bases from V and 6 from J, leaving 9 bases between them. Germline V CDR1 and CDR2: SGHDT, YYEEEE. The CDR3 here is CASSPQWDTQYF. The CDR3, as DNA: TGTGCCAGCAGCCCCCAGTGGGATACGCAGTATTTT.

The chain combines TRBV2 with TRBJ2-1; TRBD2 aligns across 15 bases. With V trimmed by 4 bases and J by 3 bases, 1 base remained unmatched. Germline-derived CDR1 and CDR2 are SNHLY and FYNNEI. The CDR3 consists of 16 residues. CDR3 sequence reads: CASSGTSGGDYNEQFF. For the CDR3, the DNA is TGTGCCAGCAGTGGGACTAGCGGGGGGGACTACAATGAGCAGTTCTTC.